The TCR beta chain under discussion was sequenced for a study of blood T cell repertoires in COVID-19. Germline CDR1 WNHNN, CDR2 SYGVQD (reference sequence). This CDR3 has 14 amino acids. Trimming stripped 2 bases from V and 3 bases from J, with 9 bases between. Measured with immunoSEQ multiplex PCR; TCRdb has only the in-frame clones, and not every one. The sample lists about 76,000 clones, about four fifths occurring once. This receptor was taken from a woman aged 60-75 years with acute or convalescent COVID-19. Sequenced: peripheral blood. The chain is built from TRBV10-1 and TRBJ2-3; D possibly corresponds to TRBD1 (5 bases). In nucleotides, the CDR3 is TGCGCCAGCAGTGAGCCTGGGGCGACAGATACGCAGTATTTT. Protein sequence: CASSEPGATDTQYF.